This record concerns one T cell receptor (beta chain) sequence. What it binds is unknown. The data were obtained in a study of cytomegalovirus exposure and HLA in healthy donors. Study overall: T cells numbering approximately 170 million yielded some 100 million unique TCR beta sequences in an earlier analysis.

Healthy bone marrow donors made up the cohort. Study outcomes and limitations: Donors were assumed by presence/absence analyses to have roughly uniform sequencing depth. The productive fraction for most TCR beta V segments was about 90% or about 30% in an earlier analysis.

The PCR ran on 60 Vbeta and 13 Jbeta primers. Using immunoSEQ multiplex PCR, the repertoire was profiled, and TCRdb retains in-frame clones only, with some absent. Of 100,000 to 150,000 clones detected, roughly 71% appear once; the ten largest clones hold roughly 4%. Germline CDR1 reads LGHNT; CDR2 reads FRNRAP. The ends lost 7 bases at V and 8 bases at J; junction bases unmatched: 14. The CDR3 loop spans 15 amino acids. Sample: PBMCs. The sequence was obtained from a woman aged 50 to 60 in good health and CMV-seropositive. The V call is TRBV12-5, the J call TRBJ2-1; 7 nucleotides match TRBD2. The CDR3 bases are TGTGCTAGTGATCCTACCGGGACTACGGCGGATGAGCAGTTCTTC. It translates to CASDPTGTTADEQFF.